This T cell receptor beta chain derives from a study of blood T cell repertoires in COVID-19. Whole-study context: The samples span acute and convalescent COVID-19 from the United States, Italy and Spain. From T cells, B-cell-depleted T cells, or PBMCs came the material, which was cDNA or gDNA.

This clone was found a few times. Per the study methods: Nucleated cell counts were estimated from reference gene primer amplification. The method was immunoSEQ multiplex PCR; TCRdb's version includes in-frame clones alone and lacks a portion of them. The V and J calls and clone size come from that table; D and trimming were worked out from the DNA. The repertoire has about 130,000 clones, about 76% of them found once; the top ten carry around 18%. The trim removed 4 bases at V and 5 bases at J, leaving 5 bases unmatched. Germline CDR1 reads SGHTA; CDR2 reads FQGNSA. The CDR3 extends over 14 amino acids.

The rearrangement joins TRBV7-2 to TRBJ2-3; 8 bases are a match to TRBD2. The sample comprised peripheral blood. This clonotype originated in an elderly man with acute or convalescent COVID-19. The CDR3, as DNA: TGTGCCAGCAGCTCTGGCGGGGGGCAAGATACGCAGTATTTT. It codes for CASSSGGGQDTQYF.